Given below is one TCR beta chain in context. Its antigen remains unidentified. This specimen belongs to a study of T cell repertoires in cytomegalovirus infection. For the study at large: In public TCR beta signatures, there were indications of both CMV infection and matching HLA type.

Findings of the study overall: HLA-C-restricted, CMV-specific TCR beta clonotypes were dominant ex vivo. Of the TCR beta families, the public ones yielded a cumulative frequency that identified carriers of CMV plus the relevant HLA.

Per the germline V gene, CDR1 is KGHDR and CDR2 is SFDVKD. Trimming removed 12 bases at V and 0 bases at J, with 11 bases between. The CDR3 has 14 residues. TCRdb redid the calling of the reads with MiXCR, one entry per CDR3 protein. The top ten clones hold roughly 8.7% of a sample with 200,000 to 300,000 distinct CDR3 sequences, roughly an eighth of them seen once. Sequenced sample: PBMCs. The TCR was taken from a human donor in good health (CMV status not recorded). Some clones in this sample may be carry-over from other donors' samples. The chain uses TRBV24-1 and TRBJ2-6; the D gene is possibly TRBD1 (7 bases). CDR3 DNA: TGTGCCTGGAGGGGGCCCTCTGGGGCCAACGTCCTGACTTTC. This codes for CAWRGPSGANVLTF.